These 24 T cell receptor beta chains share one sample of origin, sequenced in a study of spatial heterogeneity in lung cancer. Findings of the study overall: Expanded alpha and beta TCR counts within tumors tracked tumor mutation counts.

Time point described: sample taken at primary tumor resection. TCRdb analysed the 5' RACE reads with MiXCR anew, one entry per CDR3 protein. The data show approximately 18,000 distinct CDR3 sequences, 9.5% to 10% seen once. Their specific antigens are unknown. The source material was lung tumor tissue, sampled at surgery. These receptors were taken from a female donor with early-stage non-small cell lung cancer.

Of note for this clonotype: This beta chain is a stray read from a library made for alpha chains; its abundance is not meaningful. This chain joins TRBV7-2 and TRBJ1-3; D unresolved. Trimming took off 2 bases at V and 2 bases at J, with 7 bases between the two ends. CDR3 length: 14 residues. The germline V gene encodes CDR1 SGHTA and CDR2 FQGNSA. CDR3 bases: TGTGCCAGCAGCTTACCTAACGCTGGAAACACCATATATTTT. Encoded protein: CASSLPNAGNTIYF.

This clonotype was seen ten or more times. The size of this beta chain means little, since it is a stray read in a library made for alpha chains. This chain links TRBV4-3 with TRBJ1-2, with 11 bases aligning to TRBD1. The trim removed 8 bases at V and 6 bases at J, leaving 17 bases unmatched. This CDR3 comprises 17 residues. Germline CDR1 is LGHNA and CDR2 is YSLEER. CDR3 nucleotide sequence: TGCGCCAGCGCAACCACACTCCGGGACAGGGGGTTGGATGGCTACACCTTC. It encodes CASATTLRDRGLDGYTF.

This clonotype came up many times. Within a library made for alpha chains, this beta chain is off target, and its count is uninformative. The rearrangement joins TRBV5-1 to TRBJ1-1, with 7 nucleotides matching TRBD1. Germline V lookup: CDR1 SGHRS, CDR2 YFSETQ. With V trimmed by 7 bases and J by 0 bases, 6 bases remained unmatched. The CDR3 contains 14 residues. As DNA, the CDR3 is TGCGCCAGCTCAGGGGGTTTAATGAACACTGAAGCTTTCTTT. Translation gives CASSGGLMNTEAFF.

This clonotype was observed many times. This beta chain is an off-target read within a library intended for alpha chains, so its frequency means little. The chain joins TRBV2 to TRBJ2-1, with 11 nucleotides matching TRBD2. The CDR3 loop spans 15 amino acids. Trimming cost V 6 bases and J 4 bases; bases outside gene matches: 5. CDR1 is SNHLY and CDR2 is FYNNEI in the germline V gene. The CDR3 loop reads CASRELAGAYNEQFF. CDR3 sequence (DNA): TGTGCCAGCAGGGAACTAGCGGGGGCTTACAATGAGCAGTTCTTC.

Concerning this clonotype: Being off target in a library aimed at alpha chains, this beta chain has a size of little meaning. The V call is TRBV25-1, the J call TRBJ2-2, with TRBD2 as a possible D gene (5 bases). The CDR3 length is 13 residues. Trimming removed 7 bases from V and 3 bases from J, with 9 bases in between. Per germline, CDR1 MGHDK and CDR2 SYGVNS. CDR3 amino acids: CASKGVYTGELFF. The CDR3 DNA follows: TGTGCCAGCAAGGGAGTTTACACCGGGGAGCTGTTTTTT.

This clonotype was seen ten or more times. Because this beta chain is a stray read in a library intended to capture alpha chains, its abundance should not be given much weight. The chain uses TRBV11-3 and TRBJ2-1, with 8 bases identical to TRBD1. Germline V gives CDR1 SGHNT, CDR2 YENEEA. The length of the CDR3 is 14 residues. V lost 4 bases and J lost 8; bases outside the gene matches: 7. CDR3 bases: TGTGCCAGCAGCTACACAGGGGGTAGCGATGAGCAGTTCTTC. It is translated as CASSYTGGSDEQFF.

With respect to this clonotype: This beta chain is a stray sequence in a library constructed for alpha chains; its clone size is not meaningful. The chain combines TRBV7-9 with TRBJ1-5; D is perhaps TRBD1 (6 bases). The CDR3 has 15 residues. The germline CDR1 and CDR2 sequences are SEHNR and FQNEAQ (reference sequence). V lost 5 bases, J lost 4 bases, and 15 bases lay in between. In DNA form, the CDR3 reads TGTGCCAGCAGCAAGGGGCAGGGGAAGAATCAGCCCCAGCATTTT. Its translation is CASSKGQGKNQPQHF.

This clonotype has at least ten counts. A library prepared for alpha chains yielded this beta chain as an off-target read; its size is of little meaning. The CDR3 coding sequence is TGTGCCAGCAGCGATTTCTCGACGGATCTAATCTATGGCTACACCTTC. It encodes CASSDFSTDLIYGYTF. The gene calls are TRBV9 and TRBJ1-2; D not certain. CDR3 length: 16 amino acids. CDR1 is SGDLS and CDR2 is YYNGEE in the germline V gene. With 3 bases removed from V and 4 bases from J, the gap between germline ends came to 19 bases.

Regarding this clonotype: In a library made to pick up alpha chains, this beta chain is a stray read with a size that means little. This sequence joins TRBV20-1 and TRBJ2-3; 8 bases map to TRBD2. Per germline, CDR1 DFQATT and CDR2 SNEGSKA (reference sequence). This CDR3 is built from 16 residues. J gave up 3 bases and V 6 bases, and 14 bases lay outside the gene matches. This CDR3 is CSAPLGRGGGTDTQYF. The CDR3 nucleotides are TGCAGTGCCCCCCTAGGTAGGGGCGGGGGGACAGATACGCAGTATTTT.

This clonotype was recorded at least ten times. One end of the junction is discordant with germline, which a read error may explain. The library was built for alpha chains, so this beta chain is an off-target read and its size means little. The chain carries TRBV24-1 and TRBJ1-6, with TRBD1 matching over 8 bases. The CDR3 runs 14 residues. Germline lookup yields CDR1 KGHDR and CDR2 SFDVKD. As DNA, the CDR3 is TGTGCCCCCAGGGGCAGGGGACAGGATTCACCCCTCCACTTT. Amino acids: CAPRGRGQDSPLHF.

This clonotype was counted ten times or more. Since it is a stray read in a library aimed at alpha chains, this beta chain has a size that is not meaningful. The J gene is TRBJ2-2, the V gene TRBV3-1; the D gene is possibly TRBD1 (5 bases). The germline V gene has CDR1 LGHDT and CDR2 YNNKEL (reference sequence). V lost 2 bases and J 11 bases, leaving 15 bases between the germline ends. This CDR3 has 14 amino acids. CDR3 protein: CASSQSPGAGELFF. CDR3 in DNA: TGTGCCAGCAGCCAAAGTCCTGGGGCAGGCGAGCTGTTTTTT.

This clonotype is termed medium-sized. Within a library made for alpha chains, this beta chain is off target, and its count is uninformative. The chain recombines TRBV19 with TRBJ2-3; weak D call: TRBD2 (5 bases). CDR1 and CDR2 (germline): LNHDA, SQIVND (reference sequence). The CDR3 contains 15 residues. V was trimmed by 1 base and J by 6 bases, leaving 14 bases between them. The CDR3 bases are TGTGCCAGTAGTATAGGGACGGAGCCGGGGGATACGCAGTATTTT. Translated, it gives CASSIGTEPGDTQYF.

There are many counts of this clonotype. The library was prepared for alpha chains; this beta chain is a stray read, so its frequency means little. This rearrangement joins TRBV7-4 to TRBJ2-3; the D is unclear. V gave up 1 base and J gave up 3 bases, with 11 bases separating them. This CDR3 has 15 residues. Germline CDR1 SGHVT, CDR2 SQSDAQ. The CDR3 sequence is CASSLGAARTDTQYF. CDR3 sequence (DNA): TGTGCCAGCAGCTTAGGGGCCGCCCGGACAGATACGCAGTATTTT. Using reference TRBV7-4 and TRBJ2-3 for the parts outside the CDR3, the full variable domain is GAGVSQSPRYKVAKRGRDVALRCDSISGHVTLYWYRQTLGQGSEVLTYSQSDAQRDKSGRPSGRFSAERPERSVSTLKIQRTEQGDSAVYLCASSLGAARTDTQYFGPGTRLTVL.

About this clonotype: A junction end diverges from the germline sequence, so it may reflect a read error. This beta chain is a stray sequence in a library constructed for alpha chains; its clone size is not meaningful. This chain joins TRBV7-9 and TRBJ1-5; 12 positions agree with TRBD1. This CDR3 spans 17 amino acids. Germline CDR1 reads SEHNR; CDR2 reads FQNEAQ (reference sequence). DNA for the CDR3: TGTGCCAGCAGTTTAGGGACAGGGGGCACGAGCAATCAGCCCCAGCATTTT. Protein: CASSLGTGGTSNQPQHF. Together with reference TRBV7-9 and TRBJ1-5, the CDR3 gives the full variable domain: DTGVSQNPRHKITKRGQNVTFRCDPISEHNRLYWYRQTLGQGPEFLTYFQNEAQLEKSRLLSDRFSAERPKGSFSTLEIQRTEQGDSAMYLCASSLGTGGTSNQPQHFGDGTRLSIL.

This clonotype was counted between two and nine times. This beta chain turned up in a library designed for alpha chains; as an off-target read, its abundance says little. The CDR3 sequence: CASSQGVDDYTF. The CDR3 bases are TGTGCCAGCAGCCAAGGGGTCGACGACTACACCTTC. This sequence joins TRBV3-1 and TRBJ1-2; D gene ambiguous. CDR1 and CDR2 from the germline V gene are LGHDT and YNNKEL (reference sequence). Trimming stripped 1 base from V and 10 bases from J, with 10 bases between. CDR3 length equals 12 residues. Looking up the rest from reference TRBV3-1 and TRBJ1-2 gives the full variable domain: DTAVSQTPKYLVTQMGNDKSIKCEQNLGHDTMYWYKQDSKKFLKIMFSYNNKELIINETVPNRFSPKSPDKAHLNLHINSLELGDSAVYFCASSQGVDDYTFGSGTRLTVV.

This clonotype has at least ten counts. Within a library made for alpha chains, this beta chain is off target, and its count is uninformative. This chain links TRBV20-1 with TRBJ2-3; 9 bases agree with TRBD1. Germline V gene lookup returns CDR1 DFQATT and CDR2 SNEGSKA (reference sequence). Trimming at V came to 0 bases and at J to 3 bases, leaving 1 base not matched to a gene. The length of the CDR3 is 14 residues. The CDR3 protein is CSAREGTGTDTQYF. The CDR3 DNA is TGCAGTGCTAGAGAAGGGACAGGGACAGATACGCAGTATTTT.

As to this clonotype: This beta chain slipped into a library made for alpha chains as a stray read, so its size is not meaningful. The gene calls are TRBV9 and TRBJ1-2, with TRBD1 matching 7 bases. V was pared by 2 bases and J by 8 bases, with 15 bases of the junction left unmatched. The CDR3 consists of 16 residues. The germline CDR1 and CDR2 sequences are SGDLS and YYNGEE. The CDR3 sequence is CASSVRDRTELGGYTF. DNA of the CDR3: TGTGCCAGCAGCGTCAGGGACAGAACCGAACTGGGAGGCTACACCTTC.

Turning to this clonotype: Found in a library prepared for alpha chains, this beta chain is an off-target read, and its abundance has little meaning. This chain links TRBV19 with TRBJ1-1; tentatively, D is TRBD1 (5 bases). From germline, CDR1 is LNHDA and CDR2 SQIVND (reference sequence). The CDR3 extends over 14 amino acids. The V gene lost 6 bases and the J gene lost 4 bases, with 15 bases spanning the gap. CDR3 loop: CASSPTGRGTEAFF. The CDR3 DNA follows: TGTGCCAGTAGCCCCACGGGGCGCGGCACTGAAGCTTTCTTT.

In this sample, this clonotype turned up many times. The size of this beta chain means little, since it is a stray read in a library made for alpha chains. DNA for the CDR3: TGTGCCAGCAGGGACAGTCCAGGGAATGGCTACACCTTC. As protein: CASRDSPGNGYTF. The chain links TRBV3-1 to TRBJ1-2; TRBD1 is a possible D gene (6 bases). This CDR3 spans 13 amino acids. The germline V gene encodes CDR1 LGHDT and CDR2 YNNKEL (reference sequence). Trimming shortened V by 6 bases and J by 6 bases, and 14 bases separated the two germline ends.

About this clonotype: This beta chain came through as a stray read in a library set up for alpha chains, and its size says little. The genes are TRBV12-3 or TRBV12-4 and TRBJ1-2; D uncertain. This CDR3 has 14 residues. Trimming took off 3 bases at V and 3 bases at J, with 11 bases between the two ends. This chain's CDR3 is CASSLGRPYYGYTF. The CDR3 DNA is TGTGCCAGCAGTTTGGGCAGGCCCTACTATGGCTACACCTTC.

For this clonotype: This beta chain is an unintended read in a library built for alpha chains; its size means little. CDR3 DNA sequence: TGTGCCAGCAGTGTGGGCCAGGGATTCGGTGAGCAGTTCTTC. It specifies CASSVGQGFGEQFF. The J gene is TRBJ2-1, the V gene TRBV2; a weak D match, TRBD1 (5 bases). Looked up from germline, CDR1 is SNHLY and CDR2 is FYNNEI. V lost 4 bases, J lost 9 bases, and 16 bases lay in between. The CDR3 consists of 14 residues.

This clonotype was recorded many times. The library was built for alpha chains, so this beta chain is an off-target read and its size means little. The chain has TRBV4-3 and TRBJ2-3; D is perhaps TRBD1 (6 bases). CDR1 and CDR2 from the germline V gene are LGHNA and YSLEER. The CDR3 is 17 amino acids. V lost 0 bases, J lost 1 base, and 14 bases lay in between. CDR3 region: CASSQDVAGAGTDTQYF. In nucleotides, the CDR3 is TGCGCCAGCAGCCAAGATGTTGCAGGGGCTGGCACAGATACGCAGTATTTT.

Sample share makes this clonotype medium-sized (0.01 to 0.1%). This beta chain is an unintended read in a library built for alpha chains; its size means little. The chain couples TRBV18 to TRBJ2-3, with 7 bases matching TRBD2. The germline gives CDR1 KGHSH, CDR2 LQKENI. CDR3 length: 14 amino acids. The J segment lost 6 bases and the V segment lost 6 bases, leaving 9 bases of the junction unmatched. The chain's CDR3 is CASSQDWGGDTQYF. CDR3 DNA sequence: TGTGCCAGCTCCCAGGACTGGGGAGGGGATACGCAGTATTTT.

This clonotype appeared a few times. This beta chain was picked up by a library intended for alpha chains and is off target, so its count carries little meaning. This chain links TRBV19 with TRBJ2-5; TRBD1 matches at 7 bases. The germline V gene has CDR1 LNHDA and CDR2 SQIVND (reference sequence). V dropped 7 bases and J dropped 4; count of bases not matched to a gene: 12. CDR3 size: 15 residues. CDR3 bases: TGTGCCAGTAAGGAGAGACAGGGTACAGGAGAGACCCAGTACTTC. Translation gives CASKERQGTGETQYF. The full variable domain, its missing parts supplied by reference TRBV19 and TRBJ2-5, is DGGITQSPKYLFRKEGQNVTLSCEQNLNHDAMYWYRQDPGQGLRLIYYSQIVNDFQKGDIAEGYSVSREKKESFPLTVTSAQKNPTAFYLCASKERQGTGETQYFGPGTRLLVL.